This T cell receptor beta chain was sequenced for a study of technical replicates of blood from a few donors (dated by TCRdb to about 2017). Libraries were built with the immunoSEQ multiplex PCR assay. In TCRdb, the immuneACCESS table is reduced to in-frame sequences with V and J assigned. These tables do not hold every clone; where another copy was compared, an unresolved V gene accounts for under half, and the others remain unexplained. The sample yields about 88,000 clones; roughly 92% were counted once. The ten largest clones add up to under 0.3% of the sample. The junction shows trimming of 6 bases on V and 4 bases on J, plus 12 bases between the germline ends. CDR1 PRHDT and CDR2 FYEKMQ were looked up in the germline V gene (reference sequence). There are 14 amino acids in the CDR3, from cysteine to phenylalanine inclusive. The sequence is cut down to CDR3 DNA, 42 bases in frame from base 1.

Concerning this clone: Its specific antigen is unknown. No quality values exist for individual bases; no much larger clone is one base distant.

The sequence derives from a human donor in good health. The specimen sequenced was T cells isolated from PBMCs. This receptor chain uses TRBV13 and TRBJ1-4, with a weak D call of TRBD1 (5 bases match). CDR3 loop: CASREGPFNEKLFF. The nucleotide sequence reads TGTGCCAGCAGGGAGGGGCCTTTTAATGAAAAACTGTTTTTT.